The 31 T cell receptor beta chains below all came from one sample that was sequenced in a study of T cells in Graves' hyperthyroidism and ophthalmopathy. Authors of the study amplified TCR beta CDR3 regions from RNA transcripts. Initially, a first-round RT-PCR of the TCR CDR3 employed the HTBI primer set. TCRdb itself ran the multiplex PCR reads through MiXCR, one entry per CDR3 protein. Seen here are 450,000 to 700,000 distinct CDR3 sequences, 35% to 55% observed once, and the top ten hold roughly 19%. The material sequenced was peripheral blood or thyroid tissue (not recorded which). These TCRs come from an adult woman with Graves' disease, either hyperthyroidism or ophthalmopathy (not recorded which).

The chain combines TRBV7-2 with TRBJ1-2, with TRBD1 as a possible D gene (5 bases). Germline values: CDR1 SGHTA, CDR2 FQGNSA. CDR3 length: 14 residues. The germline V and J ends were trimmed by 3 bases and 4 bases, with 12 bases remaining between them. CDR3 amino acids: CASSLGPGTYGYTF. CDR3 nucleotide sequence: TGTGCCAGCAGCTTGGGCCCAGGGACCTATGGCTACACCTTC. The complete variable domain, with remaining parts taken from reference TRBV7-2 and TRBJ1-2, reads GAGVSQSPSNKVTEKGKDVELRCDPISGHTALYWYRQSLGQGLEFLIYFQGNSAPDKSGLPSDRFSAERTGGSVSTLTIQRTQQEDSAVYLCASSLGPGTYGYTFGSGTRLTVV.

J is TRBJ1-3 and V is TRBV7-6; D not certain. This CDR3 is built from 14 residues. V was clipped by 4 bases and J by 7 bases, with 14 bases between them. Looked up from germline, CDR1 is SGHVS and CDR2 is FNYEAQ. As DNA, the CDR3 is TGTGCCAGCAGCTCGAGGACTAGCGGGAACACCATATATTTT. This encodes CASSSRTSGNTIYF.

The chain joins TRBV2 to TRBJ2-5; possibly TRBD2 for D (6 bases). Trimming cost V 3 bases and J 8 bases, with 19 bases left between them. CDR3 size: 15 residues. CDR1 is SNHLY, CDR2 FYNNEI, per germline. The CDR3 protein is CASSDGGALGRTQYF. CDR3 in DNA: TGTGCCAGCAGTGATGGCGGGGCCCTTGGCAGAACCCAGTACTTC.

The chain recombines TRBV7-2 with TRBJ1-1; D may be TRBD1 (5 bases). V lost 8 bases, J lost 1 base, and 11 bases lay in between. Germline V gene sequence: CDR1 SGHTA, CDR2 FQGNSA. The CDR3 covers 13 residues. The CDR3 nucleotides read TGTGCCAGCCGACCTCAGGGGAACACTGAAGCTTTCTTT. This codes for CASRPQGNTEAFF. Supplemented by reference TRBV7-2 and TRBJ1-1, the full variable domain reads GAGVSQSPSNKVTEKGKDVELRCDPISGHTALYWYRQSLGQGLEFLIYFQGNSAPDKSGLPSDRFSAERTGGSVSTLTIQRTQQEDSAVYLCASRPQGNTEAFFGQGTRLTVV.

The J gene is TRBJ2-5, the V gene TRBV13; D call uncertain. There are 15 residues in the CDR3. Trimming shortened V by 2 bases and J by 7 bases, and 17 bases separated the two germline ends. Germline V gene lookup returns CDR1 PRHDT and CDR2 FYEKMQ (reference sequence). The CDR3 sequence: CASSLSGSPRRTQYF. CDR3 bases: TGTGCCAGCAGCTTATCTGGCAGCCCGCGTAGGACCCAGTACTTC.

This clonotype was observed once. The J gene is TRBJ1-2, the V gene TRBV29-1, with D hard to call. Germline lookup yields CDR1 SQVTM and CDR2 ANQGSEA. V was pared by 0 bases and J by 3 bases, with 17 bases between. CDR3 length equals 16 residues. The CDR3 here is CSVEDRKYEQYYGYTF. DNA of the CDR3: TGCAGCGTTGAAGATCGCAAATACGAGCAGTACTATGGCTACACCTTC.

This clonotype was seen repeatedly, ten times or more. This chain links TRBV7-9 with TRBJ1-5; unclear D gene. The CDR3 loop spans 13 amino acids. With 3 bases removed from V and 5 bases from J, the gap between germline ends came to 8 bases. Germline V gives CDR1 SEHNR, CDR2 FQNEAQ (reference sequence). Here the CDR3 DNA reads TGTGCCAGCAGCTTTGGTGAATATCAGCCCCAGCATTTT. Translating it yields CASSFGEYQPQHF.

On this clonotype: The germline gene is not matched at one end of the junction; a read error may be the cause. The CDR3 DNA is TGTGCCAGCAGCTTAGGGAAGGGAAATTTCAATCAGCCCCAGCATTTT. Translation gives CASSLGKGNFNQPQHF. The rearrangement uses TRBV5-1 and TRBJ1-5; D is unclear. Germline V gene lookup returns CDR1 SGHRS and CDR2 YFSETQ. This CDR3 is built from 16 residues.

The rearrangement uses TRBV10-3 and TRBJ1-1, with a tentative D call TRBD1 (5 bases). Per germline, CDR1 ENHRY and CDR2 SYGVKD. CDR3 length: 13 residues. Trimming removed 2 bases from V and 5 bases from J, with 9 bases in between. CDR3 protein: CAISEEGKTEAFF. Here the CDR3 DNA reads TGTGCCATCAGTGAGGAGGGGAAGACTGAAGCTTTCTTT.

The chain links TRBV19 to TRBJ1-5; D is unresolved. Germline-derived CDR1 and CDR2 are LNHDA and SQIVND (reference sequence). V was cut by 5 bases and J by 4 bases, with 12 bases left in between. There are 14 residues in the CDR3. The CDR3 reads CASSHTYGNQPQHF. As DNA, the CDR3 is TGTGCCAGTAGTCACACCTACGGGAATCAGCCCCAGCATTTT.

This clonotype was found a few times. This chain connects TRBV30 to TRBJ2-2; unclear D gene. The V gene lost 1 base and the J gene lost 6 bases, with 6 bases spanning the gap. The CDR3 sequence is 12 residues long. The V gene's germline CDR1 is GTSNPN and CDR2 SVGIG (reference sequence). Here the CDR3 reads CAWSDRPGELFF. The CDR3 DNA reads as TGTGCCTGGAGTGACAGACCCGGGGAGCTGTTTTTT.

This clonotype was picked up a small number of times. V usage is TRBV10-1 and J usage is TRBJ1-5; no definite D call. V was clipped by 2 bases and J by 6 bases, with 8 bases between them. This CDR3 region has 13 residues. Per the germline V gene, CDR1 is WNHNN and CDR2 is SYGVQD (reference sequence). CDR3 loop: CASSEAVGQPQHF. The CDR3 DNA sequence: TGCGCCAGCAGTGAGGCAGTGGGTCAGCCCCAGCATTTT.

J is TRBJ1-5 and V is TRBV19; 11 nucleotides agree with TRBD1. V gave up 9 bases and J gave up 6 bases; unmatched junction bases: 7. The CDR3 contains 14 residues. Germline CDR1 reads LNHDA; CDR2 reads SQIVND (reference sequence). CDR3 loop: CASGGTGGGQPQHF. CDR3 DNA: TGTGCCAGCGGCGGGACAGGGGGGGGTCAGCCCCAGCATTTT.

This clonotype was counted many times. The V and J genes are TRBV4-1 and TRBJ1-5, with 8 nucleotides matching TRBD1. CDR1 and CDR2 from the germline V gene are MGHRA and YSYEKL. The CDR3 consists of 14 residues. Trimming cost V 3 bases and J 8 bases; bases outside gene matches: 6. Here the CDR3 DNA reads TGCGCCAGCAGCCAGTTGCCAGGGGGCGAGCCCCAGCATTTT. Translating gives CASSQLPGGEPQHF.

This clonotype has just a few counts. This chain links TRBV15 with TRBJ1-3, with D possibly TRBD1 on 6 matching bases. Trimming shortened V by 4 bases and J by 1 base, and 20 bases separated the two germline ends. The CDR3 is 18 residues long. Germline V gives CDR1 LNHNV, CDR2 YYDKDF (reference sequence). DNA of the CDR3: TGTGCCACCAGCAATCCCCACCGGGACACATCTTCTGGAAACACCATATATTTT. Amino acid sequence: CATSNPHRDTSSGNTIYF.

This clonotype was seen many times. In DNA form, the CDR3 reads TGTGCCAGCAGCCGAGCATTGTCCCAGGAAAGTAGTTATGGCTACACCTTC. This encodes CASSRALSQESSYGYTF. The chain joins TRBV4-2 to TRBJ1-2; the D is unclear. CDR3 length equals 17 residues. Between the trimmed V and J ends, which lost 4 bases and 5 bases, there was a span of 23 bases. The germline gives CDR1 LGHNA, CDR2 YNFKEQ.

CDR3 protein: CASTRTSRKEYEQYF. CDR3 DNA: TGTGCCAGCACTAGAACCTCCAGAAAAGAATACGAGCAGTACTTC. V and J are TRBV6-5 and TRBJ2-7; D ambiguous. CDR3 length equals 15 residues. Germline assignment: CDR1 MNHEY and CDR2 SVGAGI. The V and J ends lost 7 bases and 4 bases respectively, with 20 bases between them.

The chain's CDR3 is CASSGLLGTQYF. CDR3 coding DNA: TGTGCCAGCAGTGGCCTCCTGGGGACCCAGTACTTC. The chain couples TRBV6-5 to TRBJ2-5; D unresolved. Trimming removed 5 bases from V and 7 bases from J, with 11 bases in between. The germline V gene has CDR1 MNHEY and CDR2 SVGAGI. The CDR3 covers 12 residues.

Concerning this clonotype itself: A clone one base away is much larger, so this may be a read error. V usage is TRBV2 and J usage is TRBJ2-3, with D perhaps TRBD2 (5 bases). The CDR3 loop spans 13 amino acids. Germline loops: CDR1 SNHLY, CDR2 FYNNEI. V was shortened by 5 bases and J by 8 bases, with 14 bases between the two germline ends. CDR3 sequence reads: CASSLGPRGTQYF. CDR3 sequence (DNA): TGTGCCAGCAGTCTTGGCCCACGGGGTACGCAGTATTTT.

Notes on this clonotype: At one of its ends the junction is not consistent with the germline gene, which may arise from a read error. The chain links TRBV24-1 to TRBJ1-5; D is unresolved. Germline values: CDR1 KGHDR, CDR2 SFDVKD. This CDR3 contains 14 residues. CDR3 sequence (DNA): TGCGCCACCAGTGCGGCAGCCAGCTTTCAGCCCCAGCATTTT. Protein product: CATSAAASFQPQHF.

A few counts support this clonotype. Here the CDR3 DNA reads TGTGCCACCCAATCGGACAGGGGAGGCTACACCTTC. This gives the protein CATQSDRGGYTF. The rearrangement links TRBV24-1 to TRBJ1-2, with TRBD1 matching 9 bases. This CDR3 comprises 12 residues. Germline V lookup: CDR1 KGHDR, CDR2 SFDVKD. V lost 9 bases to trimming and J lost 8 bases; unmatched junction nucleotides: 6.

This rearrangement joins TRBV12-3 or TRBV12-4 to TRBJ1-2; 9 bases agree with TRBD1. The CDR3 is made up of 15 amino acids. V lost 4 bases and J lost 8; bases outside the gene matches: 11. The CDR3 nucleotides are TGTGCCAGCAGTTGCCCGGGACAGGGCTTCTTCGGCTACACCTTC. Amino acid sequence: CASSCPGQGFFGYTF.

In regard to this clonotype: The junction shows a germline mismatch at one end, possibly a read error. The chain uses TRBV10-3 and TRBJ1-2; D is ambiguous. Germline CDR1 reads ENHRY; CDR2 reads SYGVKD. CDR3 length: 15 amino acids. The CDR3 DNA sequence: TGTGCCAGCAGTTACTCGTCCGGAGTTTTCTATGGCTACACCTTC. Translation gives CASSYSSGVFYGYTF.

The V and J genes are TRBV9 and TRBJ2-7; D might be TRBD2 (5 bases). Trimming cost V 0 bases and J 5 bases, with 15 bases left between them. Per germline, CDR1 SGDLS and CDR2 YYNGEE. This CDR3 contains 15 residues. CDR3 amino acids: CASSVGAGVSHEQYF. The CDR3 DNA is TGTGCCAGCAGCGTAGGTGCCGGGGTATCCCACGAGCAGTACTTC.

This clonotype was seen many times. The chain couples TRBV7-9 to TRBJ1-3; D is uncertain. The ends were cut back, 8 bases at V and 3 bases at J, with 8 bases in the middle. Per the germline V gene, CDR1 is SEHNR and CDR2 is FQNEAQ (reference sequence). This CDR3 has 12 residues. As DNA, the CDR3 is TGTGCCAGCGACGGGAATGGAAACACCATATATTTT. It translates to CASDGNGNTIYF.

Remarks on this clonotype: The junction shows a germline mismatch at one end, possibly a read error. This chain links TRBV2 with TRBJ2-5; the D is unclear. Germline V CDR1 and CDR2: SNHLY, FYNNEI. The CDR3 totals 11 residues. DNA of the CDR3: TGTGCCAGCAGTGGTATGGAGACCCAGAACTTC. Encoded protein: CASSGMETQNF.

This clonotype has a count of ten or more. This rearrangement joins TRBV2 to TRBJ1-5, with TRBD1 matching 7 bases. Germline assignment: CDR1 SNHLY and CDR2 FYNNEI. CDR3 length equals 14 residues. The trim removed 8 bases at V and 4 bases at J, leaving 8 bases unmatched. The CDR3 sequence is CASADRVINQPQHF. In nucleotides, the CDR3 is TGTGCCAGCGCAGACAGGGTAATTAATCAGCCCCAGCATTTT.

The rearrangement links TRBV11-2 to TRBJ2-6; TRBD1 might be the D (6 bases). Between the trimmed V and J ends, which lost 5 bases and 3 bases, there was a span of 14 bases. Per the germline V gene, CDR1 is SGHAT and CDR2 is FQNNGV. The CDR3 is 16 residues long. CDR3 bases: TGTGCCAGCAGCCCAAAGGGGGTCTATGGGGCCAACGTCCTGACTTTC. As protein: CASSPKGVYGANVLTF.

The chain carries TRBV7-9 and TRBJ2-1; D ambiguous. There are 13 residues in the CDR3. Germline-derived CDR1 and CDR2 are SEHNR and FQNEAQ (reference sequence). Trimming cost V 5 bases and J 0 bases, with 5 bases left between them. The CDR3 reads CASSQSSYNEQFF. CDR3 coding DNA: TGTGCCAGCAGCCAGAGCTCCTACAATGAGCAGTTCTTC.

The V call is TRBV7-9, the J call TRBJ2-1; 8 bases line up with TRBD1. The CDR3 is made up of 16 amino acids. V shed 6 bases, J shed 4 bases, and the junction held 11 bases outside the gene matches. The germline V gene has CDR1 SEHNR and CDR2 FQNEAQ (reference sequence). CDR3 in amino acids: CASSAGTGRRYNEQFF. CDR3 bases: TGTGCCAGCAGTGCCGGGACAGGTAGACGATACAATGAGCAGTTCTTC.

This clonotype was observed a few times. The rearrangement links TRBV27 to TRBJ2-2; no reliable D call. V was shortened by 7 bases and J by 8 bases, with 14 bases between the two germline ends. The CDR3 is 13 residues long. Germline V gene lookup returns CDR1 MNHEY and CDR2 SMNVEV (reference sequence). The CDR3 DNA follows: TGTGCCAGCACCTCTTTGGCGTTAGGGGAGCTGTTTTTT. The encoded protein is CASTSLALGELFF.